This T cell receptor beta chain was found in a study of blood T cells in healthy people across ages (dated by TCRdb to 2014 to 2015). For context, the study as a whole: In model experiments, template switching captured roughly one uniquely barcoded TCR beta cDNA molecule for every two T cells. Using deep sequencing normalized with unique cDNA molecular identifiers, the study measured how TCR beta repertoire diversity changes with age. Four age groups were formed from the donors: young (average approximately 16 years), middle-aged (approximately 39), aged (around 62) and long-lived (approximately 80). The study analyzed two additional independent replicas of 1 million unique cDNA reads from the same blood draw for two donors, one aged 18 to 30 and one aged 80 or older. The full study reports these points: Since profiling was done on bulk unsorted PBMCs, naive and antigen-experienced compartments could not be conclusively compared. Because donor CMV infection status was unknown, age-related changes in expanded clonotypes were potentially confounded. The long-lived group showed more naive CD4+ T cells, fewer expanded clones and increased TCR diversity than the aged group, suggesting age selection. Observed TCR beta diversity correlated strongly with the percentage of naive T cells measured by flow cytometry. Observed TCR beta diversity per million T cells fell roughly linearly with age, and a significant reduction was already apparent by age around 40. Estimates of total diversity from one million sequenced T cells were regarded as lower bounds and underestimates.

CDR1 SGHRS and CDR2 YFSETQ were looked up in the germline V gene. Between the V and J ends, shortened by 6 bases and 3 bases respectively, the junction contains 15 bases. CDR3 length: 14 amino acids, cysteine to phenylalanine. The retained sequence is limited to the CDR3, 42 bases, with the frame set at the first base. Details on this clonotype: Its specific antigen is unknown. No base quality values were provided; no much bigger clone lies one nucleotide off.

The approximately 40 donors, aged about 6 to 100 years, were systemically healthy Caucasian individuals from Russia. Approximately 9.7 milliliters of peripheral blood were drawn from each donor into EDTA-treated Vacutainer tubes. Ficoll-Paque density-gradient centrifugation was used to isolate PBMCs, with at least 7 million obtained per sample. Total RNA, at least 6 micrograms per sample, was extracted from PBMCs with Trizol reagent. Naive CD45RAhigh/CD27high T cell percentages were measured by flow cytometry on a PBMC aliquot from every donor. Library creation used 5' RACE. Data came from an Illumina HiSeq 2500. A second PCR of roughly 6 to 12 cycles was run with a J-beta primer mix and a sample-barcoded 5' primer. Each TCR beta cDNA molecule received a unique molecular identifier from a template-switch 5' adaptor carrying 12 random nucleotides. At least 2.5 million CDR3-containing paired-end reads were obtained from each sample. The Mint cDNA synthesis kit, primed by a TRBC-specific oligonucleotide, was used to synthesize first-strand cDNA from all RNA. After uracil-DNA glycosylase treatment, a first 18-cycle PCR used universal primers M1SS and BC2_uni_R on all cDNA. The source study handled its data this way. Normalization of each sample was performed by random selection of 1 million high-quality reads, each carrying a distinct molecular identifier. Reads with shared molecular identifiers were discarded instead of being binned into consensus sequences. CDR3 identification, clonotype clustering and error correction used MiTCR with a Q25 quality threshold and the strictest error-elimination algorithm. Lower-bound total TCR beta diversity was estimated with a nonparametric unseen species model using Euler transformation. TCRdb reprocessing: public reads trimmed at Q25 with fastp, clones called with MiXCR, in-frame beta chains kept. When rows share a CDR3 protein, they turn into one entry using the most common DNA and genes. The V and J calls here are based on TCRdb, not the publication. The sample includes approximately 800,000 distinct CDR3 sequences, with more than 25% observed a single time. Around 3% of the sample is held by the ten biggest clonotypes.

The sample was also linked to a second study, of T cells of mothers and their children. The other study reports the following: Nine systemically healthy Caucasian individuals served as donors, namely three mothers together with their six children. cDNA synthesis used all of the extracted RNA, with roughly 1.5 ug of RNA in each 15 ul reaction. Sample barcodes and 2-4 random nucleotides were added via the M1S primer in the second PCR. Over 8.5 million TCR beta CDR3 reads came from each mother, compared with some 3 million reads from each child. Thymic selection shapes the output of TCR recombination in a similar way in related and unrelated pairs, and inherited differences have a minor effect. Normalized repertoire overlap was always slightly but never significantly higher in related than unrelated mother-child pairs. Persistent microchimeric T cell clones were not detected, at a sensitivity of around 99 clones per million clonotypes. To look for features that set related mother-child pairs apart from unrelated individuals, the researchers ran deep NGS to compare the TCR beta repertoires of mothers and children. On average, the children were roughly 12 +/- 4 years old, while the mothers were around 40 +/- 4 years old. After adapter ligation with NEBNext reagents, the libraries were sequenced on Illumina HiSeq 2000 with 100+100 nt paired-end reads. To prevent cross-contamination, the mother and child libraries were prepared a month apart and were sequenced in separate runs. For each donor, between about 500,000 and 2,200,000 distinct TCR beta clonotypes were identified. Naive TCR beta clonotypes were estimated from low-frequency clonotypes matched to each donor's FACS-determined naive share, without sorting.

The receptor's source is a boy younger than 18 in good health. In this chain, TRBV5-1 is recombined with TRBJ1-2, with a weak D call of TRBD1 (6 bases match). The specimen was blood. The sequenced DNA: TGCGCCAGCACACAGGGAAGTCTGGACTATGGCTACACCTTC. This codes for CASTQGSLDYGYTF.